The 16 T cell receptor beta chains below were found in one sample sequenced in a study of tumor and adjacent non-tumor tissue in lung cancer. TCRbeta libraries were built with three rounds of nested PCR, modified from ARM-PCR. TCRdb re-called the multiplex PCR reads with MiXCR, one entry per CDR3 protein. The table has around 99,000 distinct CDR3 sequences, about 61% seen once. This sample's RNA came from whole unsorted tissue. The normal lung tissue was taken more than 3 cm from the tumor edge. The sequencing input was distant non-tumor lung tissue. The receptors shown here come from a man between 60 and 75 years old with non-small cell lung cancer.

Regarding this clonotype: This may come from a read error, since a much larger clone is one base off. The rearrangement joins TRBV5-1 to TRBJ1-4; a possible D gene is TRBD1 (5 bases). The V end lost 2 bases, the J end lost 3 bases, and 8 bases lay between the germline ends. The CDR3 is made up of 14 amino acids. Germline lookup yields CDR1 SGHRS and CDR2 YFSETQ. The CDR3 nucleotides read TGCGCCAGCAGCTTCCTGGGGGCTAATGAAAAACTGTTTTTT. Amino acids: CASSFLGANEKLFF.

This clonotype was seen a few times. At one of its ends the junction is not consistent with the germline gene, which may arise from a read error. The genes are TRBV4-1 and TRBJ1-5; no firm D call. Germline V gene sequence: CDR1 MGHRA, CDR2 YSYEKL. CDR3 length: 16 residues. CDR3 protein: CASSQDPGNSNRPQHF. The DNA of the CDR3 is TGCGCCAGTAGCCAAGATCCAGGTAATAGCAATCGGCCCCAGCATTTT.

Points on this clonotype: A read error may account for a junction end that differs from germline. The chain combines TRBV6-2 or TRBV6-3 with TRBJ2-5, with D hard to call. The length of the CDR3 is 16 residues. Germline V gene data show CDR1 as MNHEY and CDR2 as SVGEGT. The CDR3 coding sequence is TGTGCCAGCAGCCCCCTCGTCACCGGAGTCCAAGAGACCAAGTACTTC. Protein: CASSPLVTGVQETKYF.

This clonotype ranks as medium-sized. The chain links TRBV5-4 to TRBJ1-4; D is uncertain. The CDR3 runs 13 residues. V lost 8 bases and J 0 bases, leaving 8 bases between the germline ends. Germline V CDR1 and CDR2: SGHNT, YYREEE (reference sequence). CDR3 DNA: TGTGCCAGTTCAGACGCAACTAATGAAAAACTGTTTTTT. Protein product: CASSDATNEKLFF.

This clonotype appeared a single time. The CDR3: CASSTVTGKFYGYTF. CDR3 nucleotide sequence: TGTGCCAGCAGCACCGTGACAGGGAAGTTCTATGGCTACACCTTC. The V call is TRBV6-6, the J call TRBJ1-2, with 7 positions matching TRBD1. The V gene's germline CDR1 is MNHNY and CDR2 SVGAGI (reference sequence). Germline trimming cut 6 bases from V and 4 bases from J; bases unmatched to any gene: 11. The CDR3 length is 15 residues.

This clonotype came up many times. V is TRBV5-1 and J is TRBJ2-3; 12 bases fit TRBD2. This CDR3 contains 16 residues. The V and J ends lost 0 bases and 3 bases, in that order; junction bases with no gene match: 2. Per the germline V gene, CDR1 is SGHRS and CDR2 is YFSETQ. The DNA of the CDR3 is TGCGCCAGCAGCTTGGATCTAGCGGGAGGGACAGATACGCAGTATTTT. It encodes CASSLDLAGGTDTQYF.

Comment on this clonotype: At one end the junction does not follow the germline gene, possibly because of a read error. Here the CDR3 reads CASSLGDRVQPQHF. The CDR3 coding sequence is TGTGCCAGCAGCTTGGGGGACAGAGTTCAGCCCCAACATTTT. V usage is TRBV5-6 and J usage is TRBJ1-5; 7 bases match TRBD1. Per germline, CDR1 SGHDT and CDR2 YYEEEE. The CDR3 loop spans 14 amino acids.

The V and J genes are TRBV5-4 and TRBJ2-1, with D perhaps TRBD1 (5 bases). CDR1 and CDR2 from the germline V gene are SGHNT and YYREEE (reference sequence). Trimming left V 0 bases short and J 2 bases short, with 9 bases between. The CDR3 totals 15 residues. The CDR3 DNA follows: TGTGCCAGCAGCTTGGTTGTAGGGGCCTACAATGAGCAGTTCTTC. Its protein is CASSLVVGAYNEQFF.

The CDR3: CASTLTSKLGRHNEQFF. CDR3 DNA: TGTGCCAGCACCCTAACTTCAAAGCTAGGCCGGCACAATGAGCAGTTCTTC. The chain couples TRBV6-2 or TRBV6-3 to TRBJ2-1; D gene uncertain. The germline V gene encodes CDR1 MNHEY and CDR2 SVGEGT. The CDR3 has 17 residues. Trimming removed 7 bases from V and 5 bases from J, with 24 bases in between.

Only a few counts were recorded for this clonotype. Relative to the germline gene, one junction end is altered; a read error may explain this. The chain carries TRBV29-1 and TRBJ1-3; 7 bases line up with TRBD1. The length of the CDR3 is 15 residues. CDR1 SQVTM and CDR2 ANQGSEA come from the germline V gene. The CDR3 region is CSVRAGQHSGNAIYF. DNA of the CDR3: TGCAGTGTTCGAGCGGGACAGCACTCTGGAAACGCCATATACTTT.

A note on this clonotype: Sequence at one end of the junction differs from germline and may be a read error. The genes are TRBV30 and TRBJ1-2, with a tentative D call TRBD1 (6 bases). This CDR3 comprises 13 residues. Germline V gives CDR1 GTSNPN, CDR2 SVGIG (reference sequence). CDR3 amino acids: CAWSSDGGYGYTF. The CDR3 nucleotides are TGTGCCTGGAGTTCGGACGGGGGCTATGGATACACCTTC. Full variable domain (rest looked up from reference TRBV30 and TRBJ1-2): SQTIHQWPATLVQPVGSPLSLECTVEGTSNPNLYWYRQAAGRGLQLLFYSVGIGQISSEVPQNLSASRPQDRQFILSSKKLLLSDSGFYLCAWSSDGGYGYTFGSGTRLTVV.

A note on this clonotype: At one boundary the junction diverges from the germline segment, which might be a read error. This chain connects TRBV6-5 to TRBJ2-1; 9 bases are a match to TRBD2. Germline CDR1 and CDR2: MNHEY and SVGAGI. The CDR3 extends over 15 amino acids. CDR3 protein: CASGRPGTSINEHFF. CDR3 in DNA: TGTGCTAGCGGTAGACCCGGGACTAGCATCAATGAGCACTTCTTC.

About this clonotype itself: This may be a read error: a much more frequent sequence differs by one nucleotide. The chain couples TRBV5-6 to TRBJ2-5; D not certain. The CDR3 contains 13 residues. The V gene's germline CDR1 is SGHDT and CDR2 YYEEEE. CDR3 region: CVSSLANQETQYF. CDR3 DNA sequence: TGTGTCAGCAGCTTGGCCAACCAAGAGACCCAGTACTTC.

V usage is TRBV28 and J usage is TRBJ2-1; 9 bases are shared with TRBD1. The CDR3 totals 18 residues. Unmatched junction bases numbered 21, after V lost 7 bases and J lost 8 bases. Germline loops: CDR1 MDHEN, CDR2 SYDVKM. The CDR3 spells CASTVTGGSEGSVDEQFF. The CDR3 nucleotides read TGTGCCAGCACTGTGACAGGGGGTAGCGAGGGGTCGGTGGATGAGCAGTTCTTC.

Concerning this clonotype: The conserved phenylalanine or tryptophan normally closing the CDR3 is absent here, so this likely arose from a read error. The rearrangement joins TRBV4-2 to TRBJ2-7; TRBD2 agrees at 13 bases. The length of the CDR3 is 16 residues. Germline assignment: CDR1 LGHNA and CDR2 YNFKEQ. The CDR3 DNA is TGTGCAAGCAGCCAATATCGGACTAGCGGGAGATACGAGCAGTACATC. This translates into CASSQYRTSGRYEQYI.

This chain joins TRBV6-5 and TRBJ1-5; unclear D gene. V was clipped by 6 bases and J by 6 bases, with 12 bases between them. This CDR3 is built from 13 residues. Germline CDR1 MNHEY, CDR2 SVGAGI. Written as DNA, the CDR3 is TGTGCCAGCAGATCGGGGTTTGGTCAGCCCCAGCATTTT. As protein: CASRSGFGQPQHF.